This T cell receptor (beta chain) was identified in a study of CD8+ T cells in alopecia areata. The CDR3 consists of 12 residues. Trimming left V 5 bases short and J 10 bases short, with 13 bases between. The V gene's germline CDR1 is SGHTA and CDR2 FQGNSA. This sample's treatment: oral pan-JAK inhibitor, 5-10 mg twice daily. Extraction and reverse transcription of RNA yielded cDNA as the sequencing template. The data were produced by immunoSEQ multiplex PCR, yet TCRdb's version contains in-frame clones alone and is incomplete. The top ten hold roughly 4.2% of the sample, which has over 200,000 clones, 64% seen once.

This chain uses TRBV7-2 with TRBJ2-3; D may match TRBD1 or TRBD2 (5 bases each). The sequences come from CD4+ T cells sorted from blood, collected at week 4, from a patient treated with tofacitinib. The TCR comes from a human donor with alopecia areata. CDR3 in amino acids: CASSAWGLAQYF. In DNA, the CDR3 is TGTGCCAGCAGCGCCTGGGGGTTGGCGCAGTATTTT.